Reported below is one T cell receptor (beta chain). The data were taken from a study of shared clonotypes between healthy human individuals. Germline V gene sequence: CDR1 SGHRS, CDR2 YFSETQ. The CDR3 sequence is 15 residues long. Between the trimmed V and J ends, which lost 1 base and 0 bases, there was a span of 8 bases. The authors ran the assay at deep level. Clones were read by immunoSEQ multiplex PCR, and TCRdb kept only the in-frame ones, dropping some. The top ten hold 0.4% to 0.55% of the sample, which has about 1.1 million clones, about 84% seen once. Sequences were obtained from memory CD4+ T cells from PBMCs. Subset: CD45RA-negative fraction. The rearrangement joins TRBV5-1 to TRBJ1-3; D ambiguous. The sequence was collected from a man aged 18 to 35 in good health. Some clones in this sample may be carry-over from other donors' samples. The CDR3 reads CASSLTISSGNTIYF. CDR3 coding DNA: TGCGCCAGCAGCTTGACTATCAGCTCTGGAAACACCATATATTTT.